Presented here are 14 T cell receptor beta chains from one specimen sequenced in a study of blood T cell repertoires in COVID-19. Here immunoSEQ multiplex PCR was the method, and the copy in TCRdb shows in-frame clones only, minus some. This sample has some 120,000 clones; 85% occur once, and the top ten carry about 7%. Sequencing input: peripheral blood. The receptors derive from an elderly man with active or convalescent COVID-19.

This clone occurred a few times. This chain uses TRBV9 with TRBJ1-2, with 10 bases that match TRBD1. This CDR3 region has 13 residues. Looked up from germline, CDR1 is SGDLS and CDR2 is YYNGEE. V trimming: 3 bases; J trimming: 8 bases; junction bases outside the gene matches: 4. CDR3 amino acids: CASSEDRGGGYTF. The CDR3 nucleotides read TGTGCCAGCAGCGAGGACAGGGGGGGAGGCTACACCTTC.

The V and J genes are TRBV7-9 and TRBJ2-5; 11 positions agree with TRBD1. CDR1 is SEHNR and CDR2 is FQNEAQ in the germline V gene (reference sequence). V lost 4 bases, J lost 5 bases, and 6 bases stayed unmatched. The CDR3 runs to 15 residues. CDR3 in amino acids: CASSSWTGGDETQYF. Written as DNA, the CDR3 is TGTGCCAGCAGCTCCTGGACAGGGGGCGATGAGACCCAGTACTTC.

As to this clone: This specimen includes other DNA sequences encoding the same CDR3. The V gene is TRBV27, the J gene TRBJ1-1, with D perhaps TRBD1 (6 bases). CDR1 MNHEY and CDR2 SMNVEV come from the germline V gene (reference sequence). The ends were cut back, 6 bases at V and 5 bases at J, with 13 bases in the middle. There are 13 residues in the CDR3. Written as DNA, the CDR3 is TGTGCCAGCAGCGAACAGGGAAGGACTGAAGCTTTCTTT. Encoded protein: CASSEQGRTEAFF.

The V and J genes are TRBV9 and TRBJ2-7; 7 nucleotides match TRBD2. V lost 4 bases and J lost 5; bases outside the gene matches: 12. The CDR3 totals 15 residues. CDR1 is SGDLS, CDR2 YYNGEE, per germline. The DNA of the CDR3 is TGTGCCAGCAGCCCACCGCGGGGGAGTGTCGACGAGCAGTACTTC. This gives the protein CASSPPRGSVDEQYF.

The chain uses TRBV7-2 and TRBJ2-7; D perhaps matches TRBD2 (5 bases). The germline V gene encodes CDR1 SGHTA and CDR2 FQGNSA. There are 14 residues in the CDR3. V lost 5 bases and J 6 bases, leaving 17 bases between the germline ends. DNA for the CDR3: TGTGCCAGCAGCGTTATTACGGGGTTCTCCGAGCAGTACTTC. It yields the protein CASSVITGFSEQYF.

The chain employs TRBV9 and TRBJ1-3; D gene unclear. Germline CDR1 and CDR2: SGDLS and YYNGEE. The CDR3 sequence is 15 residues long. Trimming left V 1 base short and J 1 base short, with 9 bases between. The CDR3 DNA reads as TGTGCCAGCAGCGTACGCTCGGGGTCTGGAAACACCATATATTTT. This codes for CASSVRSGSGNTIYF.

In this sample, this clone turned up once. The chain combines TRBV7-3 with TRBJ2-1; D is possibly TRBD1 (5 bases). The CDR3 has 15 amino acids. The germline V and J ends were trimmed by 5 bases and 3 bases, with 14 bases remaining between them. Germline lookup yields CDR1 SGHTA and CDR2 FQGTGA. This chain's CDR3 is CASSLIPRGYNEQFF. The CDR3 DNA is TGTGCCAGCAGCCTGATCCCAAGGGGCTACAATGAGCAGTTCTTC.

This sequence joins TRBV29-1 and TRBJ1-2, with 7 bases that match TRBD1. V was clipped by 4 bases and J by 6 bases; unmatched bases: 8. This CDR3 is built from 13 residues. Per germline, CDR1 SQVTM and CDR2 ANQGSEA. The CDR3 is CSVGDRVDHGYTF. The CDR3, as DNA: TGCAGCGTTGGTGACAGGGTGGACCATGGCTACACCTTC. The full variable domain, completed using reference TRBV29-1 and TRBJ1-2, is SAVISQKPSRDICQRGTSLTIQCQVDSQVTMMFWYRQQPGQSLTLIATANQGSEATYESGFVIDKFPISRPNLTFSTLTVSNMSPEDSSIYLCSVGDRVDHGYTFGSGTRLTVV.

This clone has a single count. This chain connects TRBV7-8 to TRBJ2-7, with a weak D call TRBD2 (5 bases). The CDR3 is 14 amino acids. Trimming took 7 bases from V and 0 from J, leaving 13 bases between them. Per the germline V gene, CDR1 is SGHVS and CDR2 is FQNEAQ. The CDR3 DNA reads TGTGCCAGCAAAGACCCGGGGTTCTCCTACGAGCAGTACTTC. This encodes CASKDPGFSYEQYF.

The V and J genes are TRBV4-2 and TRBJ2-5; unclear D gene. Germline-derived CDR1 and CDR2 are LGHNA and YNFKEQ. The CDR3 runs 15 residues. V dropped 5 bases and J dropped 4 bases, with 17 bases sitting between them. The CDR3 sequence is CASSELPGESETQYF. For the CDR3, the DNA is TGTGCCAGCAGCGAGCTTCCAGGTGAATCAGAGACCCAGTACTTC.

This clone has just one count. The chain joins TRBV7-8 to TRBJ2-3; 8 nucleotides line up with TRBD1. The length of the CDR3 is 16 residues. J gave up 0 bases and V 3 bases, and 5 bases lay outside the gene matches. Germline CDR1 SGHVS, CDR2 FQNEAQ. CDR3 residues: CASSLETGVSTDTQYF. The CDR3 DNA sequence: TGTGCCAGCAGCTTGGAGACAGGGGTGAGCACAGATACGCAGTATTTT.

The chain employs TRBV27 and TRBJ1-6; D gene unclear. This CDR3 has 13 residues. With 2 bases removed from V and 8 bases from J, the gap between germline ends came to 7 bases. The germline V gene encodes CDR1 MNHEY and CDR2 SMNVEV (reference sequence). The CDR3 sequence is CASSLVGDSPLHF. CDR3 DNA sequence: TGTGCCAGCAGTTTAGTCGGGGATTCACCCCTCCACTTT.

J is TRBJ1-6 and V is TRBV19; D call uncertain. The CDR3 is made up of 14 amino acids. Germline CDR1 reads LNHDA; CDR2 reads SQIVND (reference sequence). The V end was cut by 3 bases, the J end by 5 bases, with 8 bases between. The CDR3: CASSIGENNSPLHF. The CDR3 DNA sequence: TGTGCCAGTAGTATCGGTGAGAATAATTCACCCCTCCACTTT.

The chain uses TRBV5-1 and TRBJ1-1; tentatively, D is TRBD1 (5 bases). V was pared by 4 bases and J by 1 base, with 11 bases between. This CDR3 is built from 14 residues. Germline V gene data show CDR1 as SGHRS and CDR2 as YFSETQ. CDR3 nucleotide sequence: TGCGCCAGCAGCGCCAGGGTGGCGAACACTGAAGCTTTCTTT. This encodes CASSARVANTEAFF.